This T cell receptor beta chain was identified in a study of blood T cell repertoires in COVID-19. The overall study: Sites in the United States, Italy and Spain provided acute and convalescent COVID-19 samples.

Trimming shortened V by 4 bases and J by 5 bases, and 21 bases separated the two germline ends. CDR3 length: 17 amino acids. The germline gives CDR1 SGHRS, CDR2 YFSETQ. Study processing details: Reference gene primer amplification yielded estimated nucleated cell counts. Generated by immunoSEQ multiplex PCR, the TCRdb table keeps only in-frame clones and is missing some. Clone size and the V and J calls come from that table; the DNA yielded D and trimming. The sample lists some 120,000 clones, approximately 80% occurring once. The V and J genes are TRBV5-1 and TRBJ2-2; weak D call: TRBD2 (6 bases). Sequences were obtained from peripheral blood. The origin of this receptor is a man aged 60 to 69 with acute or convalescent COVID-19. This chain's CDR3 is CASSAGSSASGTGELFF. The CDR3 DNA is TGCGCCAGCAGCGCGGGGTCTAGCGCTTCTGGGACCGGGGAGCTGTTTTTT.